Below are 30 T cell receptor beta chains sequenced from a single sample in a study of shared clonotypes between healthy human individuals. Clones were read by immunoSEQ multiplex PCR, and TCRdb kept only the in-frame ones, dropping some. The table has millions of clones, roughly 96% seen once; the top ten hold 0.13%. The sequenced material came from naive CD4+ T cells sorted from blood. Stated subset: CD45RA+ positively selected. The receptors were sampled from a man younger than 35 in good health.

In its sample, this clone was seen once. This chain uses TRBV7-9 with TRBJ1-3; no definite D call. CDR3 size: 13 residues. V lost 5 bases and J lost 1, with 6 bases in between. CDR1 and CDR2 (germline): SEHNR, FQNEAQ (reference sequence). This CDR3 reads CASSLTSGNTIYF. Written as DNA, the CDR3 is TGTGCCAGCAGCCTAACTTCTGGAAACACCATATATTTT.

The chain recombines TRBV6-5 with TRBJ2-7, with D possibly matching TRBD1 (7 bases). The CDR3 runs 15 residues. The V end lost 4 bases, the J end lost 5 bases, and 18 bases lay between the germline ends. The V gene's germline CDR1 is MNHEY and CDR2 SVGAGI. In DNA, the CDR3 is TGTGCCAGCAGTTCCAGCAGGGGGGACTTGAACGAGCAGTACTTC. Amino acids: CASSSSRGDLNEQYF.

The chain links TRBV7-1 to TRBJ1-1; tentatively, D is TRBD1 (6 bases). TRBV7-1 is recorded as an ORF, its role being uncertain. The CDR3 runs 12 residues. V was shortened by 6 bases and J by 7 bases, with 12 bases between the two germline ends. The CDR3 DNA is TGTGCCAGCAGACGTGACAGGTTTGAAGCTTTCTTT. Translated, it gives CASRRDRFEAFF.

A word on this clone: Being one base from a much bigger clone, this may be a read error. Other nucleotide sequences in the sample specify the same CDR3. The chain is built from TRBV9 and TRBJ1-5; D gene unclear. Trimming pared 2 bases from V and 0 bases from J, leaving 9 bases between. The CDR3 is 15 amino acids. The germline CDR1 and CDR2 sequences are SGDLS and YYNGEE. Written as DNA, the CDR3 is TGTGCCAGCAGCGTGGGAGGGTATAGCAATCAGCCCCAGCATTTT. Its translation is CASSVGGYSNQPQHF.

As concerns this clone: This sample includes further DNA sequences coding for the same CDR3. The chain is built from TRBV20-1 and TRBJ1-1, with D unresolved. Trimming took off 3 bases at V and 1 base at J, with 3 bases between the two ends. The V gene's germline CDR1 is DFQATT and CDR2 SNEGSKA (reference sequence). This CDR3 region has 11 residues. The DNA of the CDR3 is TGCAGTGCTAGCAGGAACACTGAAGCTTTCTTT. Its translation is CSASRNTEAFF.

The chain combines TRBV30 with TRBJ1-1, with a tentative D call TRBD1 (6 bases). V lost 3 bases, J lost 12 bases, and 17 bases lay in between. This CDR3 region has 12 residues. Per the germline V gene, CDR1 is GTSNPN and CDR2 is SVGIG (reference sequence). CDR3 loop: CAWRGAAGRSFF. The DNA of the CDR3 is TGTGCCTGGAGGGGGGCGGCAGGGAGATCTTTCTTT.

The chain joins TRBV2 to TRBJ1-1; D is unresolved. The CDR3 is 14 amino acids. From germline, CDR1 is SNHLY and CDR2 FYNNEI. V lost 3 bases, J lost 2 bases, and 10 bases lay in between. The CDR3 DNA sequence: TGTGCCAGCAGTGATCCCAATCCCAACACTGAAGCTTTCTTT. Its protein is CASSDPNPNTEAFF.

The chain joins TRBV6-7 to TRBJ2-5; 9 nucleotides align to TRBD2. TRBV6-7 is assigned to the ORF class and has an uncertain function. Losses at the gene ends were 0 bases for V and 1 base for J; bases not matched to a gene: 9. The CDR3 contains 18 residues. CDR3 nucleotides: TGTGCCAGCAGTTACTCCACCTCGGCGGGAGGGCCCCAAGAGACCCAGTACTTC. Translation gives CASSYSTSAGGPQETQYF.

The chain recombines TRBV2 with TRBJ2-7, with D perhaps being TRBD1 or TRBD2 (5 bases each). CDR3 length equals 14 residues. Trimming took 6 bases from V and 1 from J, leaving 13 bases between them. Germline loops: CDR1 SNHLY, CDR2 FYNNEI. The CDR3: CASRYGDVSYEQYF. CDR3 bases: TGTGCCAGCAGGTATGGGGACGTATCCTACGAGCAGTACTTC.

The chain employs TRBV30 and TRBJ1-5; 9 bases are a match to TRBD1. V dropped 5 bases and J dropped 3; count of bases not matched to a gene: 5. The CDR3 is 14 amino acids. Germline lookup yields CDR1 GTSNPN and CDR2 SVGIG (reference sequence). CDR3 residues: CAWADRGHNQPQHF. CDR3 DNA: TGTGCCTGGGCGGACAGGGGTCACAATCAGCCCCAGCATTTT.

The rearrangement joins TRBV11-3 to TRBJ1-1; D call uncertain. In germline, CDR1 is SGHNT, CDR2 YENEEA. The CDR3 covers 13 residues. V dropped 4 bases and J dropped 2 bases, with 8 bases sitting between them. CDR3 region: CASSYTENTEAFF. As DNA, the CDR3 is TGTGCCAGCAGCTATACGGAAAACACTGAAGCTTTCTTT.

This clone was seen just once. Likely a read error: the CDR3 ends without its conserved phenylalanine or tryptophan. The DNA is left out, because the CDR3 cannot be placed on it with certainty; the CDR3 is given as TCRdb lists it. This chain joins TRBV30 and TRBJ2-7; the DNA was not compared with TRBD1, the D call given in the table. The CDR3 spans 12 residues, counting both ends. Germline CDR1 is GTSNPN and CDR2 is SVGIG (reference sequence). The CDR3 spells CAWELGQGAMYL.

The chain has TRBV11-2 and TRBJ1-4, with TRBD1 matching over 7 bases. Trimming took 4 bases from V and 5 from J; bases not matched to a gene: 7. The CDR3 is 15 residues long. Germline loops: CDR1 SGHAT, CDR2 FQNNGV. This CDR3 reads CASSYQPGGNEKLFF. In DNA form, the CDR3 reads TGTGCCAGCAGCTACCAACCAGGGGGGAATGAAAAACTGTTTTTT.

The genes are TRBV30 and TRBJ2-5; D gene unclear. Trimming pared 2 bases from V and 0 bases from J, leaving 7 bases between. This CDR3 has 13 amino acids. Germline assignment: CDR1 GTSNPN and CDR2 SVGIG (reference sequence). CDR3 DNA: TGTGCCTGGAGTCGGGTGTACCAAGAGACCCAGTACTTC. Its translation: CAWSRVYQETQYF.

The chain recombines TRBV10-3 with TRBJ1-2; maybe TRBD1 (5 bases). The CDR3 loop spans 15 amino acids. The V end lost 0 bases, the J end lost 8 bases, and 16 bases lay between the germline ends. CDR1 is ENHRY and CDR2 is SYGVKD in the germline V gene. CDR3 nucleotide sequence: TGTGCCATCAGTGAGTCGGGGGGAAGGGATGGCGGCTACACCTTC. This translates into CAISESGGRDGGYTF.

J is TRBJ1-1 and V is TRBV10-3; D unclear. The CDR3 spans 15 residues. Germline values: CDR1 ENHRY, CDR2 SYGVKD. V lost 0 bases and J lost 2, with 10 bases in between. CDR3 nucleotide sequence: TGTGCCATCAGTGAGTCTGGGTCCCCAAACACTGAAGCTTTCTTT. Protein: CAISESGSPNTEAFF.

J is TRBJ2-2 and V is TRBV2; 8 nucleotides agree with TRBD1. Looked up from germline, CDR1 is SNHLY and CDR2 is FYNNEI. CDR3 length equals 16 residues. Trimming took 5 bases from V and 1 from J; bases not matched to a gene: 6. The CDR3 loop is CASSRQGLGNTGELFF. The CDR3 coding sequence is TGTGCCAGCAGTCGACAGGGGCTCGGGAACACCGGGGAGCTGTTTTTT.

This clone appeared a single time. This chain connects TRBV9 to TRBJ1-5; weak D call: TRBD1 (5 bases). V dropped 2 bases and J dropped 5 bases, with 11 bases sitting between them. This CDR3 spans 14 amino acids. The germline CDR1 and CDR2 sequences are SGDLS and YYNGEE. CDR3 residues: CASSVTASDQPQHF. The CDR3, as DNA: TGTGCCAGCAGCGTGACAGCATCTGATCAGCCCCAGCATTTT.

The gene calls are TRBV28 and TRBJ2-7; tentative D call: TRBD2 (5 bases). V lost 4 bases and J 6 bases, leaving 19 bases between the germline ends. Germline V gene data show CDR1 as MDHEN and CDR2 as SYDVKM. There are 15 residues in the CDR3. CDR3: CASSSTGPTAGEQYF. The CDR3, as DNA: TGTGCCAGCAGTTCGACCGGACCCACTGCGGGCGAGCAGTACTTC.

J is TRBJ2-3 and V is TRBV6-1; D perhaps matches TRBD1 (6 bases). Germline CDR1 MNHNS, CDR2 SASEGT. The CDR3 has 13 residues. Trimming pared 3 bases from V and 3 bases from J, leaving 7 bases between. The CDR3 spells CASSEDRTDTQYF. CDR3 sequence (DNA): TGTGCCAGCAGTGAGGACAGAACAGATACGCAGTATTTT.

The CDR3 DNA follows: TGTGCCAGCAGCCCCAACTTCGGGTTCGTCTCCTACGAGCAGTACTTC. It encodes CASSPNFGFVSYEQYF. V usage is TRBV7-2 and J usage is TRBJ2-7; D is uncertain. Germline CDR1 SGHTA, CDR2 FQGNSA. The CDR3 spans 16 residues. V was pared by 5 bases and J by 0 bases, with 17 bases between.

V is TRBV6-1 and J is TRBJ2-2; D is perhaps TRBD1 (5 bases). Germline loops: CDR1 MNHNS, CDR2 SASEGT. The CDR3 runs to 14 residues. The V end was cut by 3 bases, the J end by 5 bases, with 10 bases between. CDR3 sequence (DNA): TGTGCCAGCAGTGACAGGGTAGGGACCGGGGAGCTGTTTTTT. It is translated as CASSDRVGTGELFF.

This clone has a single count. J is TRBJ2-7 and V is TRBV5-4; TRBD1 is a possible D gene (5 bases). The ends were cut back, 5 bases at V and 2 bases at J, with 17 bases in the middle. The CDR3 consists of 15 residues. In germline, CDR1 is SGHNT, CDR2 YYREEE (reference sequence). The CDR3 sequence is CASSPDTSITYEQYF. In nucleotides, the CDR3 is TGTGCCAGCAGTCCGGACACCTCCATAACCTACGAGCAGTACTTC. The full variable domain, in which reference TRBV5-4 and TRBJ2-7 provide the parts outside the CDR3, is ETGVTQSPTHLIKTRGQQVTLRCSSQSGHNTVSWYQQALGQGPQFIFQYYREEENGRGNFPPRFSGLQFPNYSSELNVNALELDDSALYLCASSPDTSITYEQYFGPGTRLTVT.

The chain recombines TRBV6-5 with TRBJ1-1, with TRBD1 matching 7 bases. The germline V gene has CDR1 MNHEY and CDR2 SVGAGI. This CDR3 contains 12 residues. V dropped 6 bases and J dropped 11; count of bases not matched to a gene: 9. Here the CDR3 reads CASSGTGEGAFF. CDR3 in DNA: TGTGCCAGCAGCGGAACAGGGGAGGGGGCTTTCTTT.

The chain joins TRBV5-4 to TRBJ2-7; D is perhaps TRBD2 (5 bases). The CDR3 sequence is 14 residues long. Trimming took 1 base from V and 3 from J, leaving 11 bases between them. The germline gives CDR1 SGHNT, CDR2 YYREEE (reference sequence). The CDR3 DNA reads TGTGCCAGCAGCTTGTGGGAGACGGGCTACGAGCAGTACTTC. Residues: CASSLWETGYEQYF.

J is TRBJ2-5 and V is TRBV5-4, with D perhaps matching TRBD1 (6 bases). The CDR3 has 14 residues. The germline gives CDR1 SGHNT, CDR2 YYREEE (reference sequence). Trimming pared 0 bases from V and 5 bases from J, leaving 11 bases between. DNA of the CDR3: TGTGCCAGCAGCTTGGGCGACAGGATGGAGACCCAGTACTTC. Protein product: CASSLGDRMETQYF.

As to this clone: Other nucleotide sequences from this sample produce the same CDR3. The CDR3 DNA is TGCGCCAGCAGCCAAGAGAGCTCTGGGGCCAACGTCCTGACTTTC. Translated, it gives CASSQESSGANVLTF. This chain joins TRBV4-1 and TRBJ2-6; D remains unclear. This CDR3 is built from 15 residues. V lost 0 bases and J 0 bases, leaving 3 bases between the germline ends. Germline CDR1 and CDR2: MGHRA and YSYEKL.

This clone showed up just once. The chain has TRBV7-3 and TRBJ2-1, with 9 bases fitting TRBD2. The V gene's germline CDR1 is SGHTA and CDR2 FQGTGA. The CDR3 is made up of 15 amino acids. V shed 3 bases and J 2 bases; nucleotides not matched to a gene: 2. The CDR3 loop reads CASSFSGGTYNEQFF. DNA for the CDR3: TGTGCCAGCAGCTTCAGCGGGGGGACCTACAATGAGCAGTTCTTC.

A single count supports this clone. J is TRBJ2-5 and V is TRBV19; no reliable D call. Per germline, CDR1 LNHDA and CDR2 SQIVND (reference sequence). CDR3 size: 15 residues. Trimming removed 2 bases from V and 4 bases from J, with 14 bases in between. This chain's CDR3 is CASSIRIRERETQYF. CDR3 nucleotide sequence: TGTGCCAGTAGTATACGGATAAGGGAAAGAGAGACCCAGTACTTC.

The chain has TRBV7-6 and TRBJ2-1; TRBD2 aligns across 7 bases. CDR1 is SGHVS, CDR2 FNYEAQ, per germline. J gave up 2 bases and V 1 base, and 2 bases lay outside the gene matches. The CDR3 contains 15 residues. The CDR3 protein is CASSLGGGTYNEQFF. The CDR3 nucleotides read TGTGCCAGCAGCTTAGGGGGGGGAACCTACAATGAGCAGTTCTTC.